Sequencing of this TCR beta chain was carried out in a study of OX40 agonist ivuxolimab in advanced cancers. Overall study context: Of mixed ages from roughly 23 to 80 and averaging roughly 64 years, the group was 65% to 85% male. Enrollees could have had prior anti-PD-1, anti-PD-L1 or anti-CTLA-4 therapy, which 35% to 40% had received.

Assay: immunoSEQ multiplex PCR; the TCRdb copy retains only in-frame clones and omits some. The table lists tens of thousands of clones, around 87% of them singletons. The receptor's source is an adult with an advanced solid tumor such as melanoma, head and neck, liver or kidney cancer. The material sequenced was CD4+ or CD8+ T cells sorted from blood, taken in a trial of the OX40 agonist ivuxolimab.

The CDR3 is CASSGGQGRTTGELFF. DNA for the CDR3: TGTGCCAGCAGCGGTGGACAGGGTCGGACCACCGGGGAGCTGTTTTTT. V gene TRBV4-2 combines with J gene TRBJ2-2, with TRBD1 identical over 8 bases. After removal of 5 bases from V and 4 bases from J, the junction contained 9 bases not matched to a gene. In germline, CDR1 is LGHNA, CDR2 YNFKEQ. The CDR3 has 16 amino acids.